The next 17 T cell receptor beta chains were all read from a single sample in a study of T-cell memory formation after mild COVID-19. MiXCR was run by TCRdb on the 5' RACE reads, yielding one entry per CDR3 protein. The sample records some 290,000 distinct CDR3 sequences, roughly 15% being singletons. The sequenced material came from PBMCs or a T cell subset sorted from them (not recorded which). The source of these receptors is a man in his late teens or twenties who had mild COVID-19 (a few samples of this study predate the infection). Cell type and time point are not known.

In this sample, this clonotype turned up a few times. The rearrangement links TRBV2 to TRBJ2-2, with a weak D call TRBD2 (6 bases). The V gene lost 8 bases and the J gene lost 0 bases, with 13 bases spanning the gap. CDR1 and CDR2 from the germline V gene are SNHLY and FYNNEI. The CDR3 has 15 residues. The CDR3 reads CASARDFANTGELFF. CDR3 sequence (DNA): TGTGCCAGCGCCCGGGACTTCGCGAACACCGGGGAGCTGTTTTTT.

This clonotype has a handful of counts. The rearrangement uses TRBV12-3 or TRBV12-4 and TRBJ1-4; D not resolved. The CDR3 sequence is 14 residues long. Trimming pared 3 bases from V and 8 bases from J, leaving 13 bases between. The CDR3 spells CASSFWSEREKLFF. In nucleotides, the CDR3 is TGTGCCAGCAGTTTCTGGTCGGAAAGGGAAAAACTGTTTTTT.

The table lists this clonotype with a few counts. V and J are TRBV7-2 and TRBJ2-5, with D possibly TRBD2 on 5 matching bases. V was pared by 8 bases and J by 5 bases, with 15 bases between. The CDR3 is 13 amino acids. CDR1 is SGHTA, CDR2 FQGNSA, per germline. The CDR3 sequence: CASCRTFLETQYF. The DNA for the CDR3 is TGTGCCAGCTGTCGGACTTTTTTGGAGACCCAGTACTTC.

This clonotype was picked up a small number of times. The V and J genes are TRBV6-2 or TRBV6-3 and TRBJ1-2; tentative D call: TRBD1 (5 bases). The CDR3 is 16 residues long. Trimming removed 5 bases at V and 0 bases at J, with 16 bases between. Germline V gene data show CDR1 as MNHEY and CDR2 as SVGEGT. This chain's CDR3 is CASSRLTATTNYGYTF. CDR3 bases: TGTGCCAGCAGTAGATTGACAGCTACCACTAACTATGGCTACACCTTC.

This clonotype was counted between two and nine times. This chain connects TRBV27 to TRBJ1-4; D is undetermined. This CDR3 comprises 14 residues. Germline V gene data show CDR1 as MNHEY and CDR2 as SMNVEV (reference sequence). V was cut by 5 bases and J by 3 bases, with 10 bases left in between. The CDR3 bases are TGTGCCAGCAGTCCCCTGGGCTCTAATGAAAAACTGTTTTTT. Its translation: CASSPLGSNEKLFF.

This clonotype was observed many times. CDR3 nucleotide sequence: TGCAGTGCCCACGGGACTAGCGGCACAGATACGCAGTATTTT. It specifies CSAHGTSGTDTQYF. The chain carries TRBV20-1 and TRBJ2-3; TRBD2 agrees at 10 bases. V lost 6 bases, J lost 1 base, and 4 bases stayed unmatched. The CDR3 runs 14 residues. The V gene's germline CDR1 is DFQATT and CDR2 SNEGSKA (reference sequence).

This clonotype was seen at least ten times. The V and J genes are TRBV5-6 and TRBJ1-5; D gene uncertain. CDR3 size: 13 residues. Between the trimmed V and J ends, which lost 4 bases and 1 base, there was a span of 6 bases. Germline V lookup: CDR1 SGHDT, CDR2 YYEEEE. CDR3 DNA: TGTGCCAGCAGCGCGGACAGCAATCAGCCCCAGCATTTT. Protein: CASSADSNQPQHF.

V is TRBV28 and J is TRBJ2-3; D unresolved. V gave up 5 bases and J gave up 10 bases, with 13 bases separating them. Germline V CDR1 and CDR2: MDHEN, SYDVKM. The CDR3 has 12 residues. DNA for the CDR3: TGTGCCAGCAGTCCTCAGCCCGATCCGCAGTATTTT. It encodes CASSPQPDPQYF.

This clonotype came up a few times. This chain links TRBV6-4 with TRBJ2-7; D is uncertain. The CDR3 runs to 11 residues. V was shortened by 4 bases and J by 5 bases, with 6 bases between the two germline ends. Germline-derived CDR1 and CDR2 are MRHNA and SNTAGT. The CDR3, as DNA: TGTGCCAGCAGTGGGCTTAACGAGCAGTACTTC. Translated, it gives CASSGLNEQYF.

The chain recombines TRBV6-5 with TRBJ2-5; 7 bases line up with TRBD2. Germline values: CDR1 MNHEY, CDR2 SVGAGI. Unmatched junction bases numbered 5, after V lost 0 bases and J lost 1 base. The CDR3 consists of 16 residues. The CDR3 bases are TGTGCCAGCAGTTACTCAAGCGGGGTCGGCCAAGAGACCCAGTACTTC. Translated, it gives CASSYSSGVGQETQYF.

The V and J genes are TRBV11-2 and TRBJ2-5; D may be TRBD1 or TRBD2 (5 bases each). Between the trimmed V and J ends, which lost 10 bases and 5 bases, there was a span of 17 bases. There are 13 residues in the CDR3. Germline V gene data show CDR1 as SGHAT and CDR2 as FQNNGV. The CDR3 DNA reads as TGTGCCACATCCCCAGGGAGTGAGGAGACCCAGTACTTC. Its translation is CATSPGSEETQYF.

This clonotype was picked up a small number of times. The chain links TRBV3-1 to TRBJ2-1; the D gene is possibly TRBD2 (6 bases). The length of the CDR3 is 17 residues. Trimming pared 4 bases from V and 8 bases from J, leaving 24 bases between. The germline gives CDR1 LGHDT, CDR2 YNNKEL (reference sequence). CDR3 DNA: TGTGCCAGCAGCCTCAAGTTAGGGACTGGGTTTTACTATGAGCAGTTCTTC. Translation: CASSLKLGTGFYYEQFF.

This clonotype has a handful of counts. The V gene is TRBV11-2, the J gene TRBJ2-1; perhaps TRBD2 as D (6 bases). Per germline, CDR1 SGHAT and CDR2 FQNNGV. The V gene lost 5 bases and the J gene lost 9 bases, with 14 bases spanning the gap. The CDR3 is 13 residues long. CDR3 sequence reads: CASSRPGVGEQFF. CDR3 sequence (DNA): TGTGCCAGCAGCCGCCCGGGGGTCGGTGAGCAGTTCTTC.

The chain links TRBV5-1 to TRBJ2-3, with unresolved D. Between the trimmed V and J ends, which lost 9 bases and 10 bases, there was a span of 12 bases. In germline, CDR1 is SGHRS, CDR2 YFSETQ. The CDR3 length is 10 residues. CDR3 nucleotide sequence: TGCGCCAACCCGACCGGGCCGCAGTATTTT. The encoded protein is CANPTGPQYF.

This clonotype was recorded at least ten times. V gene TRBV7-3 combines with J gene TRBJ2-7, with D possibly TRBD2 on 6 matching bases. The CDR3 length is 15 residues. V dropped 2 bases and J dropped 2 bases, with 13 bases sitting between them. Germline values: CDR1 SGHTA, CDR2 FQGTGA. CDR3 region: CASSLRRGSAYEQYF. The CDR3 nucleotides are TGTGCCAGCAGCTTACGGAGGGGCAGTGCCTACGAGCAGTACTTC. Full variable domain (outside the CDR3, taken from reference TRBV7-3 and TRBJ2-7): GAGVSQTPSNKVTEKGKYVELRCDPISGHTALYWYRQSLGQGPEFLIYFQGTGAADDSGLPNDRFFAVRPEGSVSTLKIQRTERGDSAVYLCASSLRRGSAYEQYFGPGTRLTVT.

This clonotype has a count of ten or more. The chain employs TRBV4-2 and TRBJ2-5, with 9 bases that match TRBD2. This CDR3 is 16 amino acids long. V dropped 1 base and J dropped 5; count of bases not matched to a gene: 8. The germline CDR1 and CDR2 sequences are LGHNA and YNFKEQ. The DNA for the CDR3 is TGTGCCAGCAGCCAAGGCGGGGGGGCCGGCGCTGAGACCCAGTACTTC. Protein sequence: CASSQGGGAGAETQYF.

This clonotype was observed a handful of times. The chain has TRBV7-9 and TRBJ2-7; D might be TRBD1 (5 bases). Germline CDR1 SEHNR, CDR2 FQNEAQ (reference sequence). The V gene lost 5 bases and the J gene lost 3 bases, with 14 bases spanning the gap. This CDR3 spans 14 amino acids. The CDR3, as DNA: TGTGCCAGCAGCCCAAAGGACACTCGCTACGAGCAGTACTTC. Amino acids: CASSPKDTRYEQYF.